This T cell receptor (beta chain) was found in a study of blood T cell repertoires in COVID-19. Individuals aged about 18 to 90 years were recruited from about two dozen US areas. Assignments of participants to cohorts depended upon their own reported clinical history. CDR1 SGHAT and CDR2 FQNNGV come from the germline V gene. The CDR3 is 15 amino acids. Trimming left V 5 bases short and J 0 bases short, with 11 bases between. Only in-frame clones appear in the TCRdb table, and some are missing; sequencing was by immunoSEQ multiplex PCR. Of some 270,000 clones in the sample, 85% were seen once. Sequencing used PBMCs or T cells enriched from blood (not recorded which). This chain uses TRBV11-2 with TRBJ1-3, with a tentative D call TRBD1 (5 bases). The receptor was isolated from a woman in her forties or fifties with acute COVID-19. This CDR3 reads CASSLQESSGNTIYF. The CDR3 bases are TGTGCCAGCAGCCTACAGGAAAGCTCTGGAAACACCATATATTTT.